These 5 T cell receptor beta chains share one sample of origin, sequenced in a study of brain T cells in children with intractable seizures (dated by TCRdb to the early 2020s). The library was made by the immunoSEQ multiplex PCR assay. The table comes from immuneACCESS by way of TCRdb, which keeps in-frame sequences with V and J called. Part of the clones is missing from these tables; in studies checked, under half for an unresolved V gene and the rest for unknown reasons. The sample profile shows 340,000 or so clones; over 90% of them were found once. Of the sample, 4.5% to 7% is held by the ten largest clones. The time point label corresponds to: blood from clinic visit 5 months post-surgery; TSC patient then seizure free. Sequences were derived from peripheral blood, sampled 4 to 6 months after surgery. All receptors come from a boy younger than two with tuberous sclerosis and intractable seizures.

This chain links TRBV5-1 with TRBJ2-1; 8 nucleotides align to TRBD2. V lost 1 base and J lost 4; bases outside the gene matches: 4. Germline V gene data show CDR1 as SGHRS and CDR2 as YFSETQ. This CDR3 comprises 15 residues. The CDR3 loop is CASSLPAGGYNEQFF. Written as DNA, the CDR3 is TGCGCCAGCAGCTTGCCGGCGGGAGGATACAATGAGCAGTTCTTC.

The gene calls are TRBV6-2 or TRBV6-3 and TRBJ1-5; 8 bases line up with TRBD1. The CDR3 has 18 residues. V was clipped by 2 bases and J by 5 bases; unmatched bases: 14. The V gene's germline CDR1 is MNHEY and CDR2 SVGEGT. CDR3 sequence reads: CASSYTRTGRFGDQPQHF. Written as DNA, the CDR3 is TGTGCCAGCAGTTACACACGGACAGGGCGGTTTGGGGATCAGCCCCAGCATTTT.

CDR3 sequence: CATSDSGLAGDNEQFF. The CDR3 region has the DNA TGTGCCACCAGTGATTCGGGACTAGCGGGAGACAATGAGCAGTTCTTC. The chain joins TRBV24-1 to TRBJ2-1, with 14 bases aligning to TRBD2. Germline assignment: CDR1 KGHDR and CDR2 SFDVKD. J was trimmed by 5 bases and V by 2 bases; bases with no gene match: 1. This CDR3 has 16 amino acids.

This clone showed up just once. This chain uses TRBV6-2 or TRBV6-3 with TRBJ2-7; D not resolved. Trimming removed 5 bases from V and 3 bases from J, with 20 bases in between. Germline V CDR1 and CDR2: MNHEY, SVGEGT. The CDR3 spans 16 residues. CDR3 sequence (DNA): TGTGCCAGCAGTGGTCGCACACCTGAGTCCGGCTACGAGCAGTACTTC. Residues: CASSGRTPESGYEQYF.

The V gene is TRBV5-1, the J gene TRBJ2-3, with a possible D match to TRBD2 (6 bases). This CDR3 has 16 residues. Per germline, CDR1 SGHRS and CDR2 YFSETQ. V was shortened by 4 bases and J by 0 bases, with 15 bases between the two germline ends. This CDR3 reads CASSPRTTFSTDTQYF. The CDR3 DNA is TGCGCCAGCAGCCCCCGGACTACCTTCAGCACAGATACGCAGTATTTT.